One sample yielded the 2 T cell receptor beta chains listed below, sequenced in a study of T cell changes during pregnancy in multiple sclerosis. The repertoire was sequenced with immunoSEQ multiplex PCR; TCRdb's copy has only in-frame clones and lacks some. The sample holds 55,000 or so clones, about 90% seen once. Sequences were derived from CD4+ T cells from peripheral blood mononuclear cells, sampled after pregnancy. All receptors derive from a female donor in good health, enrolled as a control in a pregnancy study.

This rearrangement joins TRBV7-2 to TRBJ2-4; a possible D gene is TRBD1 (5 bases). This CDR3 has 15 amino acids. The germline gives CDR1 SGHTA, CDR2 FQGNSA. V was pared by 1 base and J by 7 bases, with 14 bases between. This chain's CDR3 is CASSLDRAGMNIQYF. CDR3 DNA sequence: TGTGCCAGCAGCTTAGACCGGGCAGGGATGAACATTCAGTACTTC.

The V call is TRBV29-1, the J call TRBJ1-2, with 8 bases aligning to TRBD1. This CDR3 has 12 amino acids. V shed 7 bases, J shed 0 bases, and the junction held 1 base outside the gene matches. CDR1 SQVTM and CDR2 ANQGSEA come from the germline V gene. CDR3 DNA: TGCAGCGGACAGGGGCCTAACTATGGCTACACCTTC. As protein: CSGQGPNYGYTF.